Listed here are 20 T cell receptor beta chains from one sample, sequenced in a study of shared clonotypes between healthy human individuals. The table came from immunoSEQ multiplex PCR; TCRdb's copy has only in-frame clones and leaves some out. The sample shows 550,000 to 650,000 clones, approximately 96% of them seen only once. Naive CD8 cells, CD45RO-negative and positively selected for CCR7, excluded terminally differentiated effector memory CD45RA+ cells. Material: naive CD8+ T cells sorted from blood. The receptors come from a woman in her 30s in good health.

The J gene is TRBJ2-1, the V gene TRBV18; D may match TRBD1 or TRBD2 (5 bases each). Looked up from germline, CDR1 is KGHSH and CDR2 is LQKENI. Between the trimmed V and J ends, which lost 6 bases and 0 bases, there was a span of 15 bases. The CDR3 is 16 amino acids. The CDR3 nucleotides are TGTGCCAGCTCCTCGGGACGGGGTAGCTCCTACAATGAGCAGTTCTTC. Amino acids: CASSSGRGSSYNEQFF.

The chain recombines TRBV19 with TRBJ2-7, with D possibly being TRBD2 (6 bases). The ends were cut back, 6 bases at V and 6 bases at J, with 12 bases in the middle. Germline assignment: CDR1 LNHDA and CDR2 SQIVND (reference sequence). CDR3 length: 12 amino acids. CDR3 bases: TGTGCCAGTAGGGGGGAGGCCGGCGAGCAGTACTTC. This translates into CASRGEAGEQYF.

The rearrangement links TRBV5-1 to TRBJ2-3; tentative D call: TRBD1 (6 bases). Trimming took 3 bases from V and 2 from J, leaving 25 bases between them. This CDR3 is built from 19 residues. Germline CDR1 is SGHRS and CDR2 is YFSETQ. The CDR3 region has the DNA TGCGCCAGCAGCTCCACAGGGTTCACAACCGCCTCTTTCACAGATACGCAGTATTTT. Protein product: CASSSTGFTTASFTDTQYF. Full variable domain (remainder filled in from reference TRBV5-1 and TRBJ2-3): KAGVTQTPRYLIKTRGQQVTLSCSPISGHRSVSWYQQTPGQGLQFLFEYFSETQRNKGNFPGRFSGRQFSNSRSEMNVSTLELGDSALYLCASSSTGFTTASFTDTQYFGPGTRLTVL.

The chain couples TRBV27 to TRBJ2-5; 8 bases match TRBD2. The better agreement between TRBJ2-7 and the DNA end casts doubt on the J call. Germline CDR1 is MNHEY and CDR2 is SMNVEV (reference sequence). This CDR3 spans 15 amino acids. DNA of the CDR3: TGTGCCAGCAGTTTATCCAGCGGGAGCTCCTACGAGCAGTACTTC. Protein: CASSLSSGSSYEQYF.

CDR3 sequence reads: CASSASYEQYF. The CDR3 coding sequence is TGTGCCAGCAGTGCTTCCTACGAGCAGTACTTC. V is TRBV25-1 and J is TRBJ2-5; no definite D call. Near its end, the DNA agrees better with TRBJ2-7, so the J call may be wrong. CDR1 MGHDK and CDR2 SYGVNS come from the germline V gene. The CDR3 loop spans 11 amino acids.

This rearrangement joins TRBV7-8 to TRBJ2-7; weak D call: TRBD2 (5 bases). Germline V gene sequence: CDR1 SGHVS, CDR2 FQNEAQ. The CDR3 contains 14 residues. V was clipped by 1 base and J by 7 bases, with 14 bases between them. The CDR3 DNA is TGTGCCAGCAGCTTAGAAGCCCGGGGTCGTGAGCAGTACTTC. It yields the protein CASSLEARGREQYF.

The chain links TRBV19 to TRBJ2-3, with TRBD2 identical over 7 bases. The CDR3 is made up of 15 amino acids. Germline CDR1 is LNHDA and CDR2 is SQIVND (reference sequence). V lost 7 bases, J lost 2 bases, and 9 bases stayed unmatched. CDR3 sequence: CASNPGAGPTDTQYF. The CDR3 DNA follows: TGTGCCAGTAACCCCGGAGCGGGACCCACAGATACGCAGTATTTT.

The CDR3 sequence is CASARGDYNEQFF. In nucleotides, the CDR3 is TGTGCCAGCGCCCGTGGCGACTACAATGAGCAGTTCTTC. The chain joins TRBV5-6 to TRBJ2-1; D is undetermined. This CDR3 region has 13 residues. Trimming left V 7 bases short and J 3 bases short, with 11 bases between. In germline, CDR1 is SGHDT, CDR2 YYEEEE.

The chain combines TRBV27 with TRBJ2-1; maybe TRBD2 (5 bases). The V gene's germline CDR1 is MNHEY and CDR2 SMNVEV (reference sequence). CDR3 length: 12 residues. With 10 bases removed from V and 2 bases from J, the gap between germline ends came to 9 bases. CDR3 sequence reads: CATQLAYNEQFF. The DNA of the CDR3 is TGTGCCACCCAACTAGCCTACAATGAGCAGTTCTTC.

The rearrangement uses TRBV7-9 and TRBJ2-1; 8 bases are shared with TRBD2. Losses at the gene ends were 5 bases for V and 10 bases for J; bases not matched to a gene: 13. Looked up from germline, CDR1 is SEHNR and CDR2 is FQNEAQ (reference sequence). The CDR3 totals 15 residues. In nucleotides, the CDR3 is TGTGCCAGCAGCCTACCCCTAGCGGGTAAGGGGGAGCAGTTCTTC. As protein: CASSLPLAGKGEQFF.

This clone was picked up a small number of times. This sequence joins TRBV27 and TRBJ1-5, with D uncertain. Per the germline V gene, CDR1 is MNHEY and CDR2 is SMNVEV (reference sequence). The CDR3 extends over 13 amino acids. V shed 1 base and J shed 5 bases, with 6 bases lying between them. CDR3 amino acids: CASSLYGHQPQHF. CDR3 sequence (DNA): TGTGCCAGCAGTTTATACGGTCATCAGCCCCAGCATTTT.

The chain couples TRBV19 to TRBJ2-5; D is uncertain. The DNA end is more similar to TRBJ2-7, so the J call may be wrong. Germline loops: CDR1 LNHDA, CDR2 SQIVND (reference sequence). The CDR3 length is 13 residues. In DNA, the CDR3 is TGTGCCAGTAGTGCCGCGTTGAATTACGAGCAGTACTTC. Amino acids: CASSAALNYEQYF.

The CDR3: CASSPAVGTGSLGTEAFF. CDR3 in DNA: TGTGCCAGCAGCCCCGCTGTGGGTACAGGATCCTTGGGCACTGAAGCTTTCTTT. The chain links TRBV7-8 to TRBJ1-1; TRBD1 is a possible D gene (5 bases). This CDR3 region has 18 residues. The germline gives CDR1 SGHVS, CDR2 FQNEAQ. V dropped 5 bases and J dropped 4 bases, with 26 bases sitting between them.

The gene calls are TRBV5-6 and TRBJ2-3; no reliable D call. Per germline, CDR1 SGHDT and CDR2 YYEEEE. V lost 4 bases and J lost 2, with 17 bases in between. The CDR3 is 16 amino acids. The chain's CDR3 is CASSPDSIDPTDTQYF. In DNA, the CDR3 is TGTGCCAGCAGCCCTGACTCGATTGACCCCACAGATACGCAGTATTTT.

J is TRBJ2-7 and V is TRBV6-5; TRBD2 aligns across 7 bases. This CDR3 spans 16 amino acids. Trimming at V came to 0 bases and at J to 3 bases, leaving 8 bases not matched to a gene. CDR1 is MNHEY, CDR2 SVGAGI, per germline. The CDR3 loop reads CASSYSSGEANYEQYF. The CDR3 DNA sequence: TGTGCCAGCAGTTACTCGAGCGGGGAGGCCAACTACGAGCAGTACTTC.

This chain uses TRBV27 with TRBJ2-1; 11 bases fit TRBD1. This CDR3 region has 15 residues. Germline values: CDR1 MNHEY, CDR2 SMNVEV (reference sequence). V was clipped by 3 bases and J by 8 bases; unmatched bases: 6. The CDR3 sequence is CASSFPGQGADEQFF. CDR3 in DNA: TGTGCCAGCAGTTTCCCTGGACAGGGGGCCGATGAGCAGTTCTTC.

The chain has TRBV7-6 and TRBJ2-7, with 7 bases matching TRBD2. CDR1 is SGHVS and CDR2 is FNYEAQ in the germline V gene. J gave up 5 bases and V 5 bases, and 12 bases lay outside the gene matches. The CDR3 has 15 amino acids. This chain's CDR3 is CASSHTGGSQDEQYF. The CDR3 DNA is TGTGCCAGCAGCCACACCGGCGGGAGCCAGGACGAGCAGTACTTC.

The genes are TRBV7-9 and TRBJ1-3, with TRBD1 as a possible D gene (5 bases). In germline, CDR1 is SEHNR, CDR2 FQNEAQ (reference sequence). This CDR3 comprises 15 residues. V was cut by 5 bases and J by 0 bases, with 11 bases left in between. The CDR3 region has the DNA TGTGCCAGCAGCCTAGGGACGGTCTCTGGAAACACCATATATTTT. Amino acids: CASSLGTVSGNTIYF.

In this sample, this clone turned up once. The CDR3: CASSLGAWEQYF. The CDR3 coding sequence is TGTGCCAGCAGCCTAGGGGCTTGGGAGCAGTACTTC. The rearrangement links TRBV7-8 to TRBJ2-7, with D tentatively TRBD1 (5 bases). From germline, CDR1 is SGHVS and CDR2 FQNEAQ. There are 12 residues in the CDR3. V dropped 5 bases and J dropped 7 bases, with 12 bases sitting between them.

This sequence joins TRBV9 and TRBJ1-3, with D maybe TRBD1 (6 bases). V gave up 2 bases and J gave up 2 bases, with 11 bases separating them. Germline V gives CDR1 SGDLS, CDR2 YYNGEE. The CDR3 contains 15 residues. CDR3 bases: TGTGCCAGCAGCGTGACAGGTATTCCTGGAAACACCATATATTTT. Translated, it gives CASSVTGIPGNTIYF.